A single sample gave rise to the 25 T cell receptor beta chains below, sequenced in a study of identical twins. TCRdb re-analysed the 5' RACE reads in MiXCR, keeping a single row per CDR3 protein. The data contain about 430,000 distinct CDR3 sequences, about 18% of them singletons. Source material: naive T cells sorted from blood. The origin of the receptors is a man aged 50-60 years in good health.

The chain links TRBV7-8 to TRBJ2-5; tentative D call: TRBD2 (5 bases). The CDR3 runs to 16 residues. Looked up from germline, CDR1 is SGHVS and CDR2 is FQNEAQ. Trimming stripped 1 base from V and 5 bases from J, with 17 bases between. The CDR3 here is CASSLGRLSWEETQYF. CDR3 bases: TGTGCCAGCAGCTTAGGCCGACTCTCATGGGAGGAGACCCAGTACTTC.

This clonotype was detected many times. J is TRBJ2-2 and V is TRBV5-1, with 11 bases lining up with TRBD2. V shed 8 bases, J shed 4 bases, and the junction held 10 bases outside the gene matches. This CDR3 has 16 amino acids. The V gene's germline CDR1 is SGHRS and CDR2 YFSETQ. For the CDR3, the DNA is TGCGCCAGTTGGCCTAGCGGGAGGCTGAGCACCGGGGAGCTGTTTTTT. As protein: CASWPSGRLSTGELFF.

This clonotype was counted a few times. This chain uses TRBV18 with TRBJ2-1; D may be TRBD2 (6 bases). The CDR3 runs to 20 residues. Per germline, CDR1 KGHSH and CDR2 LQKENI. V was shortened by 6 bases and J by 1 base, with 28 bases between the two germline ends. The CDR3 loop is CASSLPGRRRGGRSYNEQFF. The CDR3 DNA reads as TGTGCCAGCTCCCTCCCGGGACGGCGGAGGGGCGGGCGGTCCTACAATGAGCAGTTCTTC.

The chain's CDR3 is CATSRMGSLEQYF. The CDR3 nucleotides read TGTGCCACCAGCAGGATGGGTTCCCTCGAGCAGTACTTC. This chain joins TRBV15 and TRBJ2-7; D gene unclear. Deletions cut 3 bases from V and 6 bases from J, with 12 bases between. Germline-derived CDR1 and CDR2 are LNHNV and YYDKDF (reference sequence). This CDR3 comprises 13 residues.

The genes are TRBV6-5 and TRBJ1-1, with 9 bases aligning to TRBD1. The CDR3 runs to 17 residues. Losses at the gene ends were 3 bases for V and 4 bases for J; bases not matched to a gene: 12. From germline, CDR1 is MNHEY and CDR2 SVGAGI. DNA of the CDR3: TGTGCCAGCAGTTATACCGGGACAGGGTTATCGAGCACTGAAGCTTTCTTT. It translates to CASSYTGTGLSSTEAFF.

This clonotype has more than one count but fewer than ten. V gene TRBV12-3 or TRBV12-4 combines with J gene TRBJ2-1; 15 bases agree with TRBD2. The CDR3 contains 19 residues. After removal of 0 bases from V and 6 bases from J, the junction contained 9 bases not matched to a gene. The CDR3 reads CASSLAGLAGGWRGNEQFF. CDR3 in DNA: TGTGCCAGCAGTTTAGCGGGACTAGCGGGAGGTTGGAGGGGCAATGAGCAGTTCTTC.

This sequence joins TRBV5-1 and TRBJ1-4, with D possibly being TRBD1 (6 bases). The V end lost 4 bases, the J end lost 2 bases, and 12 bases lay between the germline ends. CDR1 is SGHRS, CDR2 YFSETQ, per germline. The CDR3 spans 15 residues. This CDR3 reads CASSKTGPTNEKLFF. CDR3 in DNA: TGCGCCAGCAGCAAAACAGGGCCGACTAATGAAAAACTGTTTTTT. The full variable domain, in which reference TRBV5-1 and TRBJ1-4 provide the parts outside the CDR3, is KAGVTQTPRYLIKTRGQQVTLSCSPISGHRSVSWYQQTPGQGLQFLFEYFSETQRNKGNFPGRFSGRQFSNSRSEMNVSTLELGDSALYLCASSKTGPTNEKLFFGSGTQLSVL.

V is TRBV14 and J is TRBJ2-5, with TRBD2 identical over 7 bases. The junction had 4 bases not matched to a gene; V was cut back by 6 bases and J by 6 bases. The CDR3 is 12 amino acids. CDR1 is SGHDN and CDR2 is FVKESK in the germline V gene. The CDR3 nucleotides are TGTGCCAGCAGTGGGAGGGGCAAGACCCAGTACTTC. Translating it yields CASSGRGKTQYF.

The genes are TRBV6-1 and TRBJ1-1; TRBD1 might be the D (6 bases). The germline V and J ends were trimmed by 5 bases and 1 base, with 11 bases remaining between them. Per germline, CDR1 MNHNS and CDR2 SASEGT. This CDR3 region has 14 residues. CDR3 sequence reads: CASSTRTENTEAFF. The CDR3 DNA sequence: TGTGCCAGCAGTACCAGGACAGAGAACACTGAAGCTTTCTTT.

This clonotype has just a few counts. The chain recombines TRBV18 with TRBJ2-5, with 8 positions matching TRBD2. With V trimmed by 5 bases and J by 5 bases, 7 bases remained unmatched. This CDR3 is 14 amino acids long. Germline CDR1 KGHSH, CDR2 LQKENI. CDR3 sequence: CASSSSGGAETQYF. The DNA of the CDR3 is TGTGCCAGCTCATCGTCCGGGGGGGCCGAGACCCAGTACTTC.

V is TRBV6-1 and J is TRBJ2-1, with 11 bases aligning to TRBD2. V shed 5 bases and J 7 bases; nucleotides not matched to a gene: 10. In germline, CDR1 is MNHNS, CDR2 SASEGT. The CDR3 has 16 amino acids. The CDR3 bases are TGTGCCAGCAGTCCTTTTAGCGGGAGGGCCCAGAATGAGCAGTTCTTC. Protein product: CASSPFSGRAQNEQFF.

In this sample, this clonotype turned up once. The genes are TRBV11-2 and TRBJ2-7; 8 bases align to TRBD2. This CDR3 has 15 residues. Germline trimming cut 5 bases from V and 0 bases from J; bases unmatched to any gene: 6. CDR1 is SGHAT and CDR2 is FQNNGV in the germline V gene. The CDR3, as DNA: TGTGCCAGCAGCGTAGGACTAGCCTACTCCTACGAGCAGTACTTC. Protein product: CASSVGLAYSYEQYF.

The chain combines TRBV11-2 with TRBJ2-7, with 8 bases fitting TRBD1. Germline V gene data show CDR1 as SGHAT and CDR2 as FQNNGV. CDR3 length: 15 residues. J lost 7 bases, V lost 6 bases, and 14 bases had no gene match. The DNA for the CDR3 is TGTGCCAGCAGGGGCCTTCGACAGGGGACGGGAGAGCAGTACTTC. It specifies CASRGLRQGTGEQYF.

This clonotype was detected ten times or more. V is TRBV29-1 and J is TRBJ2-3; D possibly corresponds to TRBD1 (7 bases). CDR1 is SQVTM and CDR2 is ANQGSEA in the germline V gene. This CDR3 has 13 residues. Trimming took off 6 bases at V and 2 bases at J, with 12 bases between the two ends. The CDR3 bases are TGCAGCGTCAGGGGGAGGAACACAGATACGCAGTATTTT. This codes for CSVRGRNTDTQYF.

In this sample, this clonotype turned up many times. The chain joins TRBV7-8 to TRBJ2-5; D not certain. The V gene lost 7 bases and the J gene lost 5 bases, with 8 bases spanning the gap. The CDR3 sequence is 11 residues long. The germline CDR1 and CDR2 sequences are SGHVS and FQNEAQ. CDR3 nucleotide sequence: TGTGCCAGCACCCCTGGCGAGACCCAGTACTTC. It translates to CASTPGETQYF.

This clonotype was seen only a few times. This chain links TRBV4-1 with TRBJ1-1; D is perhaps TRBD1 (6 bases). Germline CDR1 and CDR2: MGHRA and YSYEKL. Trimming pared 0 bases from V and 3 bases from J, leaving 14 bases between. The CDR3 sequence is 16 residues long. CDR3 bases: TGCGCCAGCAGCCAAGATCCTGGGGGGCTGGACACTGAAGCTTTCTTT. Residues: CASSQDPGGLDTEAFF.

The chain has TRBV12-3 or TRBV12-4 and TRBJ2-7, with D possibly matching TRBD1 (5 bases). Trimming stripped 2 bases from V and 7 bases from J, with 12 bases between. This CDR3 is built from 13 residues. CDR3 sequence (DNA): TGTGCCAGCAGTTTACGCCGACAGACTGAGCAGTACTTC. Amino acids: CASSLRRQTEQYF.

This clonotype was seen a few times. This chain connects TRBV6-2 or TRBV6-3 to TRBJ1-5; D gene ambiguous. V was trimmed by 10 bases and J by 0 bases, leaving 7 bases between them. The CDR3 runs to 12 residues. The germline CDR1 and CDR2 sequences are MNHEY and SVGEGT. CDR3 residues: CATTTSNQPQHF. For the CDR3, the DNA is TGTGCCACCACGACTAGCAATCAGCCCCAGCATTTT.

This rearrangement joins TRBV5-1 to TRBJ2-7; 10 bases are shared with TRBD2. Germline lookup yields CDR1 SGHRS and CDR2 YFSETQ. The CDR3 totals 14 residues. Losses at the gene ends were 3 bases for V and 5 bases for J; bases not matched to a gene: 5. CDR3 DNA: TGCGCCAGCAGCTCCGGGACTAGCGTCGACGAGCAGTACTTC. Protein product: CASSSGTSVDEQYF.

In this sample, this clonotype turned up many times. The chain is built from TRBV28 and TRBJ2-3; 10 nucleotides agree with TRBD1. The CDR3 consists of 15 residues. V lost 5 bases and J lost 4; bases outside the gene matches: 6. Germline V gene lookup returns CDR1 MDHEN and CDR2 SYDVKM. CDR3 bases: TGTGCCAGCAGTCCCGGGACAGGGGTTTCAGATACGCAGTATTTT. It encodes CASSPGTGVSDTQYF.

This clonotype was seen repeatedly, ten times or more. This chain joins TRBV7-6 and TRBJ2-3, with 7 bases matching TRBD2. The CDR3 has 18 amino acids. The germline V gene encodes CDR1 SGHVS and CDR2 FNYEAQ. V trimming: 6 bases; J trimming: 14 bases; junction bases outside the gene matches: 29. CDR3 in DNA: TGTGCCAGCAGTTCATTACGCTCTACCGGGGGGTACACAGATACATGGTATTTT. Protein: CASSSLRSTGGYTDTWYF.

There are many counts of this clonotype. The rearrangement joins TRBV20-1 to TRBJ2-5; TRBD2 is a possible D gene (5 bases). Germline V gene sequence: CDR1 DFQATT, CDR2 SNEGSKA (reference sequence). The germline V and J ends were trimmed by 6 bases and 4 bases, with 21 bases remaining between them. CDR3 length: 15 residues. Written as DNA, the CDR3 is TGCAGTGCAACCTCCCCCGGGAAATGGGCAGAGACCCAGTACTTC. This codes for CSATSPGKWAETQYF.

The chain recombines TRBV20-1 with TRBJ1-5; D is perhaps TRBD1 (5 bases). V shed 3 bases and J shed 0 bases, with 12 bases lying between them. Germline CDR1 DFQATT, CDR2 SNEGSKA (reference sequence). The CDR3 runs 15 residues. The CDR3, as DNA: TGCAGTGCTAGGTACGGGGGATATAGCAATCAGCCCCAGCATTTT. This codes for CSARYGGYSNQPQHF.

The V call is TRBV6-4, the J call TRBJ2-3; weak D call: TRBD2 (6 bases). Germline-derived CDR1 and CDR2 are MRHNA and SNTAGT. Trimming pared 6 bases from V and 2 bases from J, leaving 15 bases between. This CDR3 is built from 15 residues. DNA of the CDR3: TGTGCCAGCAGGGATAGCGGCTCTAACACAGATACGCAGTATTTT. It specifies CASRDSGSNTDTQYF.

The chain is built from TRBV4-1 and TRBJ1-2, with 7 bases aligning to TRBD1. This CDR3 contains 14 residues. Trimming removed 5 bases from V and 7 bases from J; junction bases left unmatched: 10. The germline V gene has CDR1 MGHRA and CDR2 YSYEKL. The CDR3 loop reads CASSYPGTAFGYTF. DNA of the CDR3: TGCGCCAGCAGCTACCCAGGGACAGCTTTTGGCTACACCTTC.